This T cell receptor beta chain was recovered during a study of CD8 T cells in ankylosing spondylitis (dated by TCRdb to about 2017). Study-wide context: The study profiled T cell receptor beta repertoires in healthy donors and ankylosing spondylitis patients to find disease-linked TCR variants. In total, the full study cohort was made up of over a hundred healthy donors and approximately 24 ankylosing spondylitis patients. Peripheral blood samples were taken, and synovial fluid was additionally collected from ankylosing spondylitis patients.

Beyond this particular receptor, the publication reports: The disease-linked clones showed a CD8+ phenotype and occurred at relatively low frequencies in peripheral blood. Some of the motif variants had been reported before in the synovial fluid and blood of reactive arthritis patients, a finding that suggests common disease-initiation mechanisms. Significant enrichment of the disease-linked clones was reported in matched synovial fluid samples from ankylosing spondylitis patients. A TCR beta motif made up of several highly homologous amino acid variants appeared to be characteristic of blood from ankylosing spondylitis patients.

This clonotype was observed a few times. The target of this receptor is not known. It has no much larger one-base neighbor in the sample; base qualities were not kept. Sequencing was performed on an Illumina HiSeq 2500. Quantitative 5'-RACE with molecular barcodes was the method used to prepare the TCR beta libraries. On the authors' methods: A new computational method, built on a probabilistic model of VDJ rearrangement, was used to identify disease-linked TCR variants. TCRdb applied fastp at Q25 and MiXCR to the public reads, then kept only in-frame beta chains. When rows share a CDR3 protein, they turn into one entry using the most common DNA and genes. The authors' filters were not applied to this entry. The sample records 100,000 or so distinct CDR3 sequences, roughly 8.8% of which are singletons. The ten largest clones capture over 25% of the sample. CDR1 and CDR2 are drawn from the germline V gene (reference sequence): DFQATT, SNEGSKA. The V end loses 3 bases and the J end loses 2 bases, and a stretch of 20 bases separates them. The CDR3 measures 16 amino acids from cysteine to phenylalanine. The read is trimmed to its CDR3 DNA, 48 bases read in frame from base 1.

The receptor chain draws on TRBV20-1 and TRBJ2-7, and possibly TRBD1, on 6 matching bases. The source is a male donor with ankylosing spondylitis. The sequenced sample consisted of blood, either unsorted or a sorted T cell fraction (not recorded which). At the DNA level, the sequence is TGCAGTGCTAGGGGCTCAGACAGGCTGCCCCCCTACGAGCAGTACTTC. It encodes CSARGSDRLPPYEQYF.